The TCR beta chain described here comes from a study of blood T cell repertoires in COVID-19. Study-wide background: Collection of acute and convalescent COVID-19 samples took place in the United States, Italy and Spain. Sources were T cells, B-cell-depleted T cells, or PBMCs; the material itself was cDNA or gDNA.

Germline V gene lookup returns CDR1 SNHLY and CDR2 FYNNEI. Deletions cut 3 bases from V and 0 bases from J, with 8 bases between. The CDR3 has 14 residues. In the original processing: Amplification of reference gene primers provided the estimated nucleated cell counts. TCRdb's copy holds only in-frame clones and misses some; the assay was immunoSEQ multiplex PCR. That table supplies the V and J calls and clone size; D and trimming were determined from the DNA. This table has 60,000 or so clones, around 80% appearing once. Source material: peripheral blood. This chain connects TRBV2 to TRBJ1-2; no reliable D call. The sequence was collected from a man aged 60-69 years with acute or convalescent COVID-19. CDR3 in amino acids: CASSESVANYGYTF. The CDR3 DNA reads TGTGCCAGCAGTGAGAGCGTCGCTAACTATGGCTACACCTTC.